The present entry profiles one T cell receptor beta chain with its context. Profiled with immunoSEQ multiplex PCR; TCRdb holds only in-frame clones, not every one. The sample consists of over 30,000 clones, about three quarters of them appearing once. The entry originates in a study of a mutant IDH1 vaccine in newly diagnosed glioma. The time point: baseline, week 1 (first vaccination visit). The treatment is: pre-vaccination baseline after standard-of-care therapy. Each astrocytoma in the donors was new, WHO grade 3 or 4, IDH1-mutant and ATRX-lost. The CDR3 is 15 residues long. The ends were cut back, 3 bases at V and 1 base at J, with 12 bases in the middle. Germline-derived CDR1 and CDR2 are SNHLY and FYNNEI.

V is TRBV2 and J is TRBJ2-5; D is ambiguous. The sequence was collected from a man aged 50-59 years with glioma. Some clones in this sample may be carry-over from other donors' samples. Sequenced material: peripheral blood mononuclear cells (PBMCs), taken from a glioma patient treated with radiotherapy, temozolomide or both. This CDR3 is CASSDDLTGQETQYF. The CDR3 DNA sequence: TGTGCCAGCAGTGATGATCTAACGGGCCAAGAGACCCAGTACTTC.